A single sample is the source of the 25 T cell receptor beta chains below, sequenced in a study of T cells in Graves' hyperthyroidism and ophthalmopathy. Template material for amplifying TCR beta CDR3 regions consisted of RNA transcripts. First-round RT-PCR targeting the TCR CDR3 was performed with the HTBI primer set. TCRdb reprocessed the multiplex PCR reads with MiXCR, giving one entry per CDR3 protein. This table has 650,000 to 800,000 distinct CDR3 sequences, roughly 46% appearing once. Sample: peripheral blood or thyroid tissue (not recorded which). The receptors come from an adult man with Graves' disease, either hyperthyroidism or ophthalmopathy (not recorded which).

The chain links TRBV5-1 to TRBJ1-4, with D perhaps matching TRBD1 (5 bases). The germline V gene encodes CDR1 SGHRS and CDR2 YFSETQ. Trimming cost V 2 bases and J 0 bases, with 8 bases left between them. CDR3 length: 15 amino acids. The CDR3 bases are TGCGCCAGCAGCTTCCAGGGAACAACTAATGAAAAACTGTTTTTT. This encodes CASSFQGTTNEKLFF.

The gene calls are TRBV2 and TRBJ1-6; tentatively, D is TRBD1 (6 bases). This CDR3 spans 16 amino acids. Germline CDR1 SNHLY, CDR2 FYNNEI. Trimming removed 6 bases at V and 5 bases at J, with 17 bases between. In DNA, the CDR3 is TGTGCCAGCAGCCAGACCTACAGGGCCAATAATTCACCCCTCCACTTT. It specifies CASSQTYRANNSPLHF.

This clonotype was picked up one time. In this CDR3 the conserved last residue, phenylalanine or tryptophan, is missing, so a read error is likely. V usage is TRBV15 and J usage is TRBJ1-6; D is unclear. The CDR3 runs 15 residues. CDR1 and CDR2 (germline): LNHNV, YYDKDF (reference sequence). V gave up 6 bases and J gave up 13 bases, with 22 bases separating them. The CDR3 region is CATSSWESSNQPLHL. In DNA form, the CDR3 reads TGTGCCACCAGTAGCTGGGAGAGTAGCAATCAGCCCCTCCACCTT.

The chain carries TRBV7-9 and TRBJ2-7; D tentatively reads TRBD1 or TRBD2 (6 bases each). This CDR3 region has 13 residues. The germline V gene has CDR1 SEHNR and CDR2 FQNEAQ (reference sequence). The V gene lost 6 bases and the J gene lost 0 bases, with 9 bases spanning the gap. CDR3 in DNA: TGTGCCAGCAGACGGGGGCCCTCCTACGAGCAGTACTTC. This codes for CASRRGPSYEQYF.

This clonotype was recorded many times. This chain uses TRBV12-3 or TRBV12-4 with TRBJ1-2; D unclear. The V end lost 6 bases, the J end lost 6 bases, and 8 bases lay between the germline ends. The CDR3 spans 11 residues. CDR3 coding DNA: TGTGCCAGCAGCTCTAGAAATGGCTACACCTTC. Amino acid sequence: CASSSRNGYTF.

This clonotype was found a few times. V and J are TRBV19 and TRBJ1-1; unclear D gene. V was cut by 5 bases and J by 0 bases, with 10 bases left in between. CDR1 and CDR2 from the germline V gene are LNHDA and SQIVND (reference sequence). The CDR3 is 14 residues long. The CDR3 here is CASSGDVMNTEAFF. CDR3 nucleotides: TGTGCCAGTAGTGGAGACGTGATGAACACTGAAGCTTTCTTT.

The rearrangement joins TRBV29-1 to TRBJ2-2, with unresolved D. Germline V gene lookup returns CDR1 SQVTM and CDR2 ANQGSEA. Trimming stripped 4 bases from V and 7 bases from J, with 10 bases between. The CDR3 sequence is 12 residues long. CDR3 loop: CSVVASDGELFF. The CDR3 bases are TGCAGCGTTGTGGCCTCGGACGGGGAGCTGTTTTTT.

This CDR3 is CRRDRALYGYTF. CDR3 DNA sequence: TGCAGACGGGACAGGGCCCTCTATGGCTACACCTTC. This rearrangement joins TRBV29-1 to TRBJ1-2; 9 bases are shared with TRBD1. CDR3 length equals 12 residues. The V gene's germline CDR1 is SQVTM and CDR2 ANQGSEA.

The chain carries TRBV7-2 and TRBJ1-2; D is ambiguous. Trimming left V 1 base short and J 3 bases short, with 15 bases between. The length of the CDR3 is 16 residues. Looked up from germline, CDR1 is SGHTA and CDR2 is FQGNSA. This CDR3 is CASSLESSGSDYGYTF. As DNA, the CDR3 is TGTGCCAGCAGCTTAGAATCTTCGGGGTCGGACTATGGCTACACCTTC.

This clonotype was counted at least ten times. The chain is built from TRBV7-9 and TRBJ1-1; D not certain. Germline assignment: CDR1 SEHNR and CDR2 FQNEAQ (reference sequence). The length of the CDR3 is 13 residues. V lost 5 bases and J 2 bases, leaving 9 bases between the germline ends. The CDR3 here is CASSRDLNTEAFF. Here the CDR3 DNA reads TGTGCCAGCAGCAGAGACCTCAACACTGAAGCTTTCTTT.

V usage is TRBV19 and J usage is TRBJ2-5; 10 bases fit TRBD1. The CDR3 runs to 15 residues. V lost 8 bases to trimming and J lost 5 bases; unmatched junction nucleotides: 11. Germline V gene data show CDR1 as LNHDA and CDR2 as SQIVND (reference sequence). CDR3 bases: TGTGCCAGTGGGACAGGGGACCGCCCAGAGGAGACCCAGTACTTC. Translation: CASGTGDRPEETQYF.

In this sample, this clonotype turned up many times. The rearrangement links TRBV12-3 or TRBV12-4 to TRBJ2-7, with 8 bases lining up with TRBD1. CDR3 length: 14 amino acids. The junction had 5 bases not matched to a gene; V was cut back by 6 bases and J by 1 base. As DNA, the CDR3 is TGTGCCAGCAGCCCCTGGGACAGGTCCTACGAGCAGTACTTC. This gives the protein CASSPWDRSYEQYF.

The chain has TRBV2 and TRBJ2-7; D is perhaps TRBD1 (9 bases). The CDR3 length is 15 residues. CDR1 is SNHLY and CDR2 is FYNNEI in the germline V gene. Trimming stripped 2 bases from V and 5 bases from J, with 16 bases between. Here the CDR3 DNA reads TGTGCCAGCAGTGAATCGGGGGGGACAGGGAACGAGCAGTACTTC. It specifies CASSESGGTGNEQYF. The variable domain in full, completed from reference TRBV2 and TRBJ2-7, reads EPEVTQTPSHQVTQMGQEVILRCVPISNHLYFYWYRQILGQKVEFLVSFYNNEISEKSEIFDDQFSVERPDGSNFTLKIRSTKLEDSAMYFCASSESGGTGNEQYFGPGTRLTVT.

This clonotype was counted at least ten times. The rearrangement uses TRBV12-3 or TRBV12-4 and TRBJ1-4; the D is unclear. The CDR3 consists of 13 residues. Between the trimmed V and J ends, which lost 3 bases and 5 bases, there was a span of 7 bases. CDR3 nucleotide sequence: TGTGCCAGCAGTTTGGCCGAGAATGAAAAACTGTTTTTT. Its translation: CASSLAENEKLFF.

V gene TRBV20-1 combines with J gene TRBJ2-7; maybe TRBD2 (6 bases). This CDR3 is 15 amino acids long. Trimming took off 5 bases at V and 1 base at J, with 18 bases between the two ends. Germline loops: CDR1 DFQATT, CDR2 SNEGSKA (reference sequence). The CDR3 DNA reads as TGCAGTGCTCCCAGGCACGCGGGGATGTCCTACGAGCAGTACTTC. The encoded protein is CSAPRHAGMSYEQYF.

The CDR3 sequence is CSAGGQGRVQYF. CDR3 nucleotides: TGCAGTGCTGGCGGGCAGGGAAGAGTCCAGTACTTC. The chain is built from TRBV20-1 and TRBJ2-5; either TRBD1 or TRBD2 may fit D (5 bases each). CDR1 and CDR2 (germline): DFQATT, SNEGSKA (reference sequence). Trimming removed 5 bases at V and 10 bases at J, with 17 bases between. CDR3 size: 12 residues.

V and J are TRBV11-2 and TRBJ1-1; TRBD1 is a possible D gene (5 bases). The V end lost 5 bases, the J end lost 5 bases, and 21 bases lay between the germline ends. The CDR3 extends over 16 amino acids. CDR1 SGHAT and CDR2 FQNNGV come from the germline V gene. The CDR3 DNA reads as TGTGCCAGCAGCGTCCTTCGTCGCAGGGATAGTACTGAAGCTTTCTTT. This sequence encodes CASSVLRRRDSTEAFF.

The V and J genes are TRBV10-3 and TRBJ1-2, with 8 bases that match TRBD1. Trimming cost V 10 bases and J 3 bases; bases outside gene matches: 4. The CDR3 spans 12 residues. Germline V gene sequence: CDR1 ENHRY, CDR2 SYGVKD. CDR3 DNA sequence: TGTGCCAGAGCGGACAGGGACTATGGCTACACCTTC. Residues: CARADRDYGYTF.

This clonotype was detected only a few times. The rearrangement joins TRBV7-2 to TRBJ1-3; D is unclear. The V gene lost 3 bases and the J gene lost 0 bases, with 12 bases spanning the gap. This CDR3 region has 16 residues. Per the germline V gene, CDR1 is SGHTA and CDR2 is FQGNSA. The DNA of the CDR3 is TGTGCCAGCAGCTTCAGTGCCCGATCCTCTGGAAACACCATATATTTT. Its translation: CASSFSARSSGNTIYF.

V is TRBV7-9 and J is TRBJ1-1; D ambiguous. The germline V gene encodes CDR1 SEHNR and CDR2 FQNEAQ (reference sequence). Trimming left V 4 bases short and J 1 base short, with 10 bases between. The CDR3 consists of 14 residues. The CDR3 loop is CASSSSNKNTEAFF. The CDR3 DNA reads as TGTGCCAGCAGCTCCTCTAACAAGAACACTGAAGCTTTCTTT.

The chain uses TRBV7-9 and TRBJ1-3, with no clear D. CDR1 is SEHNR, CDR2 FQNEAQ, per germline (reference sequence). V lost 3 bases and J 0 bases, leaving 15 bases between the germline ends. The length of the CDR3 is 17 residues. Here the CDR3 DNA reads TGTGCCAGCAGCTTGCGGGGTTTTGGTGTCTCTGGAAACACCATATATTTT. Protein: CASSLRGFGVSGNTIYF.

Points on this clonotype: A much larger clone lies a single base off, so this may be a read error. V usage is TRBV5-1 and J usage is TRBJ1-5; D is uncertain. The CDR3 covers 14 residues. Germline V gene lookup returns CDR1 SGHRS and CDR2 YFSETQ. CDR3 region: CASSFFPGNHPQHF. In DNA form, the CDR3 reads TGCGCCAGCAGCTTTTTCCCAGGCAATCACCCCCAGCATTTT. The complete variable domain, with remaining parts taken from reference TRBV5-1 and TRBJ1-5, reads KAGVTQTPRYLIKTRGQQVTLSCSPISGHRSVSWYQQTPGQGLQFLFEYFSETQRNKGNFPGRFSGRQFSNSRSEMNVSTLELGDSALYLCASSFFPGNHPQHFGDGTRLSIL.

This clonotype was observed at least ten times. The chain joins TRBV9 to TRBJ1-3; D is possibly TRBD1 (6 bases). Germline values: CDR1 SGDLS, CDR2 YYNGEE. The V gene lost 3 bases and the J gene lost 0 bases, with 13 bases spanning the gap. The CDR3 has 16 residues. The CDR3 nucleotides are TGTGCCAGCAGCGCTCGGGACATGAGCTCTGGAAACACCATATATTTT. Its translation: CASSARDMSSGNTIYF. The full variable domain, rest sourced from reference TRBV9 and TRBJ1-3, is DSGVTQTPKHLITATGQRVTLRCSPRSGDLSVYWYQQSLDQGLQFLIQYYNGEERAKGNILERFSAQQFPDLHSELNLSSLELGDSALYFCASSARDMSSGNTIYFGEGSWLTVV.

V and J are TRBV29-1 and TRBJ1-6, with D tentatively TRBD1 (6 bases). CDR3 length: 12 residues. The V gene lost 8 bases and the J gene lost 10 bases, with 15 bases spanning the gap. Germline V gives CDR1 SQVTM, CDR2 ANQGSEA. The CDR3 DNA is TGCAGCTTCTCTGGGGGGCGATCACCCCTCCACTTT. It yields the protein CSFSGGRSPLHF.

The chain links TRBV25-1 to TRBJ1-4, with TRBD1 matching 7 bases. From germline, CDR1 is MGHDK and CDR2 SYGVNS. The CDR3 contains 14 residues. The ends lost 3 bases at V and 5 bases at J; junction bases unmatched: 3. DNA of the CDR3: TGTGCCAGCAGTGAGTCGACAGGGAATGAAAAACTGTTTTTT. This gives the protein CASSESTGNEKLFF.